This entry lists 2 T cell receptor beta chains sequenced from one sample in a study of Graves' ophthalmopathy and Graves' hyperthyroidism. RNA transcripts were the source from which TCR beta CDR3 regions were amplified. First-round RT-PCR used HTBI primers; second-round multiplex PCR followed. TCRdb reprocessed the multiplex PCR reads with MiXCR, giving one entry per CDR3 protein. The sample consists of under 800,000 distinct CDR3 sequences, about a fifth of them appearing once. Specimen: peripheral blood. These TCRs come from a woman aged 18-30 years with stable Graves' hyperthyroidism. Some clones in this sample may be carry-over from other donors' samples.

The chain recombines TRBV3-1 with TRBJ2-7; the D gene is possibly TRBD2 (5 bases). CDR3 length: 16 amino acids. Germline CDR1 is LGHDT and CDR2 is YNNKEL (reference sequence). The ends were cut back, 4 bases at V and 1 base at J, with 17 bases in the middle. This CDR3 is CASSPRESYFSYEQYF. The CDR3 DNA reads TGTGCCAGCAGCCCGAGGGAGTCGTACTTTTCCTACGAGCAGTACTTC.

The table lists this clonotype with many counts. The CDR3 sequence: CATSQGAIETQYF. In nucleotides, the CDR3 is TGTGCCACCAGCCAGGGGGCTATAGAGACCCAGTACTTC. The chain couples TRBV24-1 to TRBJ2-5, with 8 bases identical to TRBD1. This CDR3 comprises 13 residues. The trim removed 7 bases at V and 4 bases at J, leaving 4 bases unmatched. Per germline, CDR1 KGHDR and CDR2 SFDVKD.